A selection of T cell receptor beta chains follows, all from one sample in a study of identical twins. TCRdb processed the 5' RACE reads anew with MiXCR; each CDR3 protein has one entry. The data contain a few hundred thousand distinct CDR3 sequences, 6.5% of them singletons. A further study also used this sample, focusing on T cells expressing NK-cell markers.

What was sequenced was CD8+ T cells sorted from blood. These receptors all stem from a woman younger than 35 in good health. Each CDR3 is given with its conserved first and last residue.

V gene,CDR3 length,J gene,CDR3 protein
TRBV30,19,TRBJ2-1,CAWSASNLSSRLSYNEQFF
TRBV7-9,15,TRBJ2-7,CASSSSGPKAYEQYF
TRBV28,15,TRBJ2-1,CASSTPGLGEREQFF
TRBV5-1,12,TRBJ2-7,CASSFIGKEQYF
TRBV12-3/TRBV12-4,15,TRBJ2-2,CASSPRTGSPGELFF
TRBV9,17,TRBJ2-5,CASSVEGPLSGQETQYF
TRBV12-3/TRBV12-4,15,TRBJ1-4,CASSLVLGTNEKLFF
TRBV11-2,14,TRBJ2-7,CASRASTVIYEQYF
TRBV18,16,TRBJ2-7,CASSFRQGRSSYEQYF
TRBV7-9,12,TRBJ2-5,CASSLNQETQYF
TRBV7-9,15,TRBJ1-1,CASSLGQGLDTEAFF
TRBV7-2,14,TRBJ2-7,CATGPGLPGDEQYF
TRBV7-6,16,TRBJ1-1,CASSLLGGGRNTEAFF
TRBV9,16,TRBJ1-2,CASSVEVSSIGDGYTF
TRBV6-1,14,TRBJ2-1,CASSPQPNLNEQFF
TRBV19,12,TRBJ1-6,CAGRTGGSPLHF
TRBV10-3,15,TRBJ2-3,CAISDQASSTDTQYF
TRBV29-1,14,TRBJ2-2,CSAPRGDRAGELFF
TRBV5-8,15,TRBJ2-1,CASSPGQGTYNEQFF
TRBV29-1,14,TRBJ1-1,CSARTRAMNTEAFF
TRBV20-1,17,TRBJ2-7,CSARGLAGPEGNYEQYF
TRBV19,13,TRBJ1-2,CASTGGIVYGYTF
TRBV6-2/TRBV6-3,12,TRBJ2-1,CASRLSGNEQFF
TRBV29-1,14,TRBJ2-3,CSVEAMERALNQYF
TRBV9,14,TRBJ2-1,CASSPESPGDEQFF
TRBV12-3/TRBV12-4,14,TRBJ2-3,CASSWARPGDTQYF
TRBV29-1,13,TRBJ1-2,CSVRPPGSYGYTF
TRBV27,15,TRBJ2-7,CASSLLPGTGEEQYF
TRBV7-9,15,TRBJ2-1,CASSAGTSLEDEQFF
TRBV11-2,13,TRBJ1-1,CASSLYKYTEAFF
TRBV12-3/TRBV12-4,18,TRBJ2-1,CTFSFRSLAGGPENEQFF
TRBV12-3/TRBV12-4,17,TRBJ1-1,CASSNVQGTQTNTEAFF
TRBV10-3,13,TRBJ1-5,CAISDWENQPQHF
TRBV18,11,TRBJ2-7,CASSRDYEQYF
TRBV27,15,TRBJ2-2,CASSLPGGITGELFF
TRBV5-6,14,TRBJ2-2,CASSFGATAGELFF
TRBV7-9,15,TRBJ2-5,CASSPSRGQQETQYF
TRBV12-3/TRBV12-4,12,TRBJ2-7,CASSRASYEQYF
TRBV6-1,13,TRBJ2-1,CASAWGQLDEQFF
TRBV19,17,TRBJ2-3,CASSTLPGLAGEDTQYF
TRBV13,14,TRBJ2-3,CASSIGRTPDTQYF
TRBV4-1,18,TRBJ1-6,CASSQDWQGRLDNSPLHF